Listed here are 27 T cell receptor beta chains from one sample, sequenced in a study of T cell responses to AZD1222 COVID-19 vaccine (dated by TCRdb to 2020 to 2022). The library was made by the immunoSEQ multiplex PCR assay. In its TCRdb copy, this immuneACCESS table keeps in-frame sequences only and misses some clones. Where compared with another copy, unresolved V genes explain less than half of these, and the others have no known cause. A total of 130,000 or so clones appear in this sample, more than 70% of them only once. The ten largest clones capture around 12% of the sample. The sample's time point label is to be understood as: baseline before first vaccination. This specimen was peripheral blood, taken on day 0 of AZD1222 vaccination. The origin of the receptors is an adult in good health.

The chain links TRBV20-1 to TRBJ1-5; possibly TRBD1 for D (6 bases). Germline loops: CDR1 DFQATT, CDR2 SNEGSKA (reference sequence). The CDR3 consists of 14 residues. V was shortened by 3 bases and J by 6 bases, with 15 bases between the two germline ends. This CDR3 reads CSASLTGLPQPQHF. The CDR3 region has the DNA TGCAGTGCTAGTCTCACAGGGTTGCCTCAGCCCCAGCATTTT.

The CDR3 is CASRDRLNTEAFF. The CDR3 DNA is TGTGCCAGTAGAGACCGTTTAAACACTGAAGCTTTCTTT. This rearrangement joins TRBV19 to TRBJ1-1; D gene ambiguous. Trimming took 6 bases from V and 2 from J, leaving 10 bases between them. The CDR3 sequence is 13 residues long. Germline V CDR1 and CDR2: LNHDA, SQIVND (reference sequence).

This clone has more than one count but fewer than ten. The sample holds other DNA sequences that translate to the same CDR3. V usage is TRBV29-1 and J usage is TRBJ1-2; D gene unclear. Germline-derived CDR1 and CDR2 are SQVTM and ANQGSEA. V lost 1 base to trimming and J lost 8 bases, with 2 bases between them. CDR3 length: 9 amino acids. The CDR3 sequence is CSVEGGYTF. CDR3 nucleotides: TGCAGCGTTGAAGGGGGCTACACCTTC.

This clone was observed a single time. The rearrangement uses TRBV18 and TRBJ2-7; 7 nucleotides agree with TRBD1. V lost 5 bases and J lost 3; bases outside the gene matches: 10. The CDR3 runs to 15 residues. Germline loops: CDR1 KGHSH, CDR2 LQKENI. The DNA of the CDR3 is TGTGCCAGCTCAACCCCACAGGGGTTTATCTACGAGCAGTACTTC. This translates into CASSTPQGFIYEQYF.

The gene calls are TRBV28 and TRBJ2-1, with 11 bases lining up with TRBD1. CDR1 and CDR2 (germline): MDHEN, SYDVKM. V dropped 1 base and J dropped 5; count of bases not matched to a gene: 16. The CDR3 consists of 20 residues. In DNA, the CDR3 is TGTGCCAGCAGTTTATCGGGACAGGGGGTGTTTCCGAGCAACAACAATGAGCAGTTCTTC. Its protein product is CASSLSGQGVFPSNNNEQFF.

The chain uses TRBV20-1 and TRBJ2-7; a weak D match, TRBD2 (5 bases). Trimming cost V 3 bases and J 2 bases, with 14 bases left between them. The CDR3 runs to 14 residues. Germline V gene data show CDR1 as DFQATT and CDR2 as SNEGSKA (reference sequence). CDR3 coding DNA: TGCAGTGCTAGTCGGCGGGTAGAAGCCTACGAGCAGTACTTC. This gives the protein CSASRRVEAYEQYF.

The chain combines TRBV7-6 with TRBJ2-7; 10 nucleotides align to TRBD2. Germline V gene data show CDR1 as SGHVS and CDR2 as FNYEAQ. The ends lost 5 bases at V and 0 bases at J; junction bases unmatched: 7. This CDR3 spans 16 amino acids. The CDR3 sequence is CASSPYLAGDSYEQYF. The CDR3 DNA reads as TGTGCCAGCAGCCCATATCTAGCGGGGGACTCCTACGAGCAGTACTTC.

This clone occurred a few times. In nucleotides, the CDR3 is TGCGCCAGCAGCTTCTTGGCTAGCGGGAGTTACGAGCAGTACTTC. Amino acids: CASSFLASGSYEQYF. The J gene is TRBJ2-7, the V gene TRBV5-1, with 10 bases that match TRBD2. This CDR3 contains 15 residues. Trimming took 2 bases from V and 4 from J; bases not matched to a gene: 6. Germline V gene lookup returns CDR1 SGHRS and CDR2 YFSETQ.

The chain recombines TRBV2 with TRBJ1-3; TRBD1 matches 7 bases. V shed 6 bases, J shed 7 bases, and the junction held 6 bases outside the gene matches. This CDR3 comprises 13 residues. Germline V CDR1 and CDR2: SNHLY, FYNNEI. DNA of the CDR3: TGTGCCAGCAGAGACAGGGTAGGCAACACCATATATTTT. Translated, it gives CASRDRVGNTIYF.

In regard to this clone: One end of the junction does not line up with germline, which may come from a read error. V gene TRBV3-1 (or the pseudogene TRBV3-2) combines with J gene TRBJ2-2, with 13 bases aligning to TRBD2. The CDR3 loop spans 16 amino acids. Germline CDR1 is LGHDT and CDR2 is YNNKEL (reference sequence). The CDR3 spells CASSQGTSGNAGELFF. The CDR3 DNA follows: TGTGCCAGCAGCCAGGGGACTAGCGGGAACGCCGGGGAGCTGTTTTTT.

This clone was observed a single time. For the CDR3, the DNA is TGTGCCAGTACCTTCAGGACAGGGGGAGGCTACGAGCAGTACTTC. Translation gives CASTFRTGGGYEQYF. The chain carries TRBV19 and TRBJ2-7; 10 positions agree with TRBD1. V dropped 7 bases and J dropped 3; count of bases not matched to a gene: 9. The CDR3 extends over 15 amino acids. Germline assignment: CDR1 LNHDA and CDR2 SQIVND (reference sequence).

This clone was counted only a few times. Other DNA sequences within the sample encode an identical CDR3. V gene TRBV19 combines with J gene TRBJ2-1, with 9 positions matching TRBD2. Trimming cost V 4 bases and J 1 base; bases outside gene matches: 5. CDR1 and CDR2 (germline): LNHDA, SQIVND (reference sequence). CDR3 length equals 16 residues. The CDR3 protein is CASSTSAGGSYNEQFF. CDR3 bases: TGTGCCAGTAGTACTTCAGCGGGGGGATCCTACAATGAGCAGTTCTTC.

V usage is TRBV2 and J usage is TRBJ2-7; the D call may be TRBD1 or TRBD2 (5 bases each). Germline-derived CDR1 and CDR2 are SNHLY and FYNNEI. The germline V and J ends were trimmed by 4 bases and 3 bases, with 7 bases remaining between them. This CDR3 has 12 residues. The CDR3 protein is CASSGDHYEQYF. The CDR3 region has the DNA TGTGCCAGCAGTGGGGACCACTACGAGCAGTACTTC.

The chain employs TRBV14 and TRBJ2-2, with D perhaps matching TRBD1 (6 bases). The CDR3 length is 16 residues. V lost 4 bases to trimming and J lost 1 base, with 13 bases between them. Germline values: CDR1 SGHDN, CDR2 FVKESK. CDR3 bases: TGTGCCAGCAGCCCCCCAGGGGTAGGGAACACCGGGGAGCTGTTTTTT. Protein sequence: CASSPPGVGNTGELFF.

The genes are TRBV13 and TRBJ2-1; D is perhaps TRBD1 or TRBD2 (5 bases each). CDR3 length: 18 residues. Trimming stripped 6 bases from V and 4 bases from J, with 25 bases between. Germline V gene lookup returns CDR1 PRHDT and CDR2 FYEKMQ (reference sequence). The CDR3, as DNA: TGTGCCAGCAGTCAACGCCGACCGGGACCTTCCTTTTACAATGAGCAGTTCTTC. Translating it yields CASSQRRPGPSFYNEQFF.

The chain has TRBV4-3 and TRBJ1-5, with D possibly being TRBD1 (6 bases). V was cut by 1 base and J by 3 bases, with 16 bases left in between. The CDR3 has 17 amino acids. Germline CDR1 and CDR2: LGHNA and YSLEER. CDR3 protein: CASSQGAGHLFNQPQHF. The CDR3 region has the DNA TGCGCCAGCAGCCAAGGGGCGGGACATCTATTCAATCAGCCCCAGCATTTT.

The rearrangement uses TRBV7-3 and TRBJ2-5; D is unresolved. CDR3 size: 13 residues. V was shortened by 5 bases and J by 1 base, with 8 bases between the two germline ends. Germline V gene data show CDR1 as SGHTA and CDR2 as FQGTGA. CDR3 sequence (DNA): TGTGCCAGCAGCCTGAATTTCCAAGAGACCCAGTACTTC. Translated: CASSLNFQETQYF. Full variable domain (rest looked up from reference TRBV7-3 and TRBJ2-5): GAGVSQTPSNKVTEKGKYVELRCDPISGHTALYWYRQSLGQGPEFLIYFQGTGAADDSGLPNDRFFAVRPEGSVSTLKIQRTERGDSAVYLCASSLNFQETQYFGPGTRLLVL.

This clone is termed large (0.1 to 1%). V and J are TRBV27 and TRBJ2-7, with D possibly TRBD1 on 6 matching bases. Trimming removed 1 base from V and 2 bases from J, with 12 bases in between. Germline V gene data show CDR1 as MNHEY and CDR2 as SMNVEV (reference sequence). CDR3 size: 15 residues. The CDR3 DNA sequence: TGTGCCAGCAGTTTATTGGCAGGGGAAACCTACGAGCAGTACTTC. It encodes CASSLLAGETYEQYF.

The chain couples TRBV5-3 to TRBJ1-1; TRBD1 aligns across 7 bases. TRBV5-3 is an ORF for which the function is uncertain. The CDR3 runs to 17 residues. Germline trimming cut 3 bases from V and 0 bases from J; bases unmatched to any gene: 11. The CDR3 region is CARSYRDSFFMNTEAFF. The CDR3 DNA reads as TGTGCCAGAAGCTACCGGGACAGTTTTTTTATGAACACTGAAGCTTTCTTT.

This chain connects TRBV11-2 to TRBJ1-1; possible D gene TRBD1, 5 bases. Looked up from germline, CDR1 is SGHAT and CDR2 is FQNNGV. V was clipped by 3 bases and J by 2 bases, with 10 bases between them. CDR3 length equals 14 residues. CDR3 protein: CASSFRDRNTEAFF. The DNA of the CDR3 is TGTGCCAGCAGCTTCCGGGACCGCAACACTGAAGCTTTCTTT.

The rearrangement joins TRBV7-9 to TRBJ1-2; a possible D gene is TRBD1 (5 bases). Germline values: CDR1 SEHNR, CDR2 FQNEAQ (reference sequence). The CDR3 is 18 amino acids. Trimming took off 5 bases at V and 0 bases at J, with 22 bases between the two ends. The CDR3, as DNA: TGTGCCAGCAGCCCACCCCGGACCAGGGCAGATACTAACTATGGCTACACCTTC. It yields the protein CASSPPRTRADTNYGYTF.

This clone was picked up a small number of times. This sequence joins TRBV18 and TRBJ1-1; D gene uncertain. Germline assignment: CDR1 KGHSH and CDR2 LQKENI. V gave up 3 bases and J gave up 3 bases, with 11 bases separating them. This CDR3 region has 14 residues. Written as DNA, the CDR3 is TGTGCCAGCTCACCCGCAGGTTCGTACACTGAAGCTTTCTTT. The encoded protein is CASSPAGSYTEAFF.

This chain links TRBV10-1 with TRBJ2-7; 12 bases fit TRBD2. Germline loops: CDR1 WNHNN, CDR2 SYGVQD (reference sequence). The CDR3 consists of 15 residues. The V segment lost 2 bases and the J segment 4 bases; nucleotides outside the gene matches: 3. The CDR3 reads CASSEGTSGSYEQYF. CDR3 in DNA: TGCGCCAGCAGTGAGGGGACTAGCGGGTCTTACGAGCAGTACTTC.

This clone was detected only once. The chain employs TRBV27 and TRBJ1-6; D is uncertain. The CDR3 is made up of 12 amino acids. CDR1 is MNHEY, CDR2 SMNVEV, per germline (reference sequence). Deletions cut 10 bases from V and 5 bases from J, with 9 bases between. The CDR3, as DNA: TGTGCCAACGGAAAAAATAATTCACCCCTCCACTTT. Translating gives CANGKNNSPLHF.

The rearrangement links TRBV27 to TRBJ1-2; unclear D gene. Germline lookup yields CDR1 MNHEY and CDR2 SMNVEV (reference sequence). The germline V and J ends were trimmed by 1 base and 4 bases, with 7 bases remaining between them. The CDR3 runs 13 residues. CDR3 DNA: TGTGCCAGCAGTTTATTGGGCGGCTATGGCTACACCTTC. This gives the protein CASSLLGGYGYTF.

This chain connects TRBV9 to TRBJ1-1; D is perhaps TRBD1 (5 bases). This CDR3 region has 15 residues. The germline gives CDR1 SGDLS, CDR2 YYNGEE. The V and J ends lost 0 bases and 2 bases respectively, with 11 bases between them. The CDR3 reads CASSVAPGRNTEAFF. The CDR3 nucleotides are TGTGCCAGCAGCGTAGCCCCGGGGCGAAACACTGAAGCTTTCTTT. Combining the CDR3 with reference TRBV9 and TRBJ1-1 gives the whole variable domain DSGVTQTPKHLITATGQRVTLRCSPRSGDLSVYWYQQSLDQGLQFLIQYYNGEERAKGNILERFSAQQFPDLHSELNLSSLELGDSALYFCASSVAPGRNTEAFFGQGTRLTVV.

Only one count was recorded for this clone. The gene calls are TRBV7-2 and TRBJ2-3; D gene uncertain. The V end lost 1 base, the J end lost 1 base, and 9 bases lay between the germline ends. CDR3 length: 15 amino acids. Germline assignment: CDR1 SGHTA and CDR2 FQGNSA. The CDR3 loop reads CASSLVRQRTDTQYF. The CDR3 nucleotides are TGTGCCAGCAGCTTAGTACGTCAGCGCACAGATACGCAGTATTTT. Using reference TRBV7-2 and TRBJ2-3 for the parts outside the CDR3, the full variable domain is GAGVSQSPSNKVTEKGKDVELRCDPISGHTALYWYRQSLGQGLEFLIYFQGNSAPDKSGLPSDRFSAERTGGSVSTLTIQRTQQEDSAVYLCASSLVRQRTDTQYFGPGTRLTVL.